This T cell receptor (beta chain) was captured in a study of vaccination and CD4 T cells after COVID-19. Study context: Median time from COVID diagnosis to post-COVID sampling was roughly 100 days (35 to 161).

The Oncomine TCR Beta short-read assay sequenced DNA from cultured CD4+ T cells. TCRdb ran MiXCR on the PCR reads and lists one entry per CDR3 protein. Among some 10,000 distinct CDR3 sequences listed, 60% to 80% were seen once. CDR3 length: 21 amino acids. Comment on this clonotype: Its specificity is unknown.

Treatment specified: roughly 10-day PBMC culture with coronavirus spike peptide pools or control peptides (ViraFEST assay). The receptor was isolated from a human donor who had recovered from COVID-19. What was sequenced was CD4+ T cells from blood, cultured in vitro. This chain connects TRBV21-1 to TRBJ1-5; the listed D gene, TRBD1, was not tested against the DNA. TRBV21-1 is a pseudogene locus. The CDR3 here is CASSKGHLPLTKGDSNQPQHF. In DNA, the CDR3 is TGTGCCAGCAGCAAAGGTCATTTACCACTGACAAAGGGGGATAGCAATCAGCCCCAGCATTTT.